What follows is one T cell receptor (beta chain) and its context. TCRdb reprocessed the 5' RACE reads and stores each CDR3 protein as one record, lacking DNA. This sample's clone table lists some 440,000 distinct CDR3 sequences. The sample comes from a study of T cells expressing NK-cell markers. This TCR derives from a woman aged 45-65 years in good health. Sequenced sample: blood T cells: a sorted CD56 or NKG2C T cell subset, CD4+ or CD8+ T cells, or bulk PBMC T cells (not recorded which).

The CDR3 reads CSVEGDSEPQHF. This chain connects TRBV29-1 to TRBJ1-5. Germline-derived CDR1 and CDR2 are SQVTM and ANQGSEA. The CDR3 runs 12 residues.